Listed here are 13 T cell receptor beta chains from one sample, sequenced in a study of CD8 T cells in ankylosing spondylitis. TCRdb independently ran MiXCR on the 5' RACE reads; one entry per CDR3 protein. The table lists some 130,000 distinct CDR3 sequences, around 6.6% of them singletons. Sequencing was carried out using blood, either unsorted or a sorted T cell fraction (not recorded which). All receptors come from a female donor with ankylosing spondylitis or in good health (not recorded which).

This clonotype was recorded a few times. The CDR3 region is CSARRKSSYEQYF. The CDR3 DNA is TGCAGTGCTAGAAGAAAGAGCTCCTACGAGCAGTACTTC. This chain uses TRBV20-1 with TRBJ2-7; no clear D. V lost 2 bases and J lost 0, with 8 bases in between. The CDR3 spans 13 residues. Germline values: CDR1 DFQATT, CDR2 SNEGSKA (reference sequence).

This clonotype has a count of ten or more. The J gene is TRBJ2-7, the V gene TRBV5-6; D is undetermined. The CDR3 runs 14 residues. Germline CDR1 is SGHDT and CDR2 is YYEEEE. V lost 2 bases and J lost 6, with 15 bases in between. CDR3 residues: CASSLRGATGEQYF. The CDR3 DNA follows: TGTGCCAGCAGCTTACGAGGCGCGACTGGCGAGCAGTACTTC.

This clonotype was found many times. CDR3 residues: CASSQDGSQPQHF. CDR3 in DNA: TGCGCCAGCAGCCAGGACGGCAGTCAGCCCCAGCATTTT. The chain has TRBV4-1 and TRBJ1-5; no clear D. Germline CDR1 and CDR2: MGHRA and YSYEKL. V lost 3 bases and J 6 bases, leaving 9 bases between the germline ends. This CDR3 spans 13 amino acids.

This clonotype was picked up many times. The chain has TRBV4-2 and TRBJ2-7, with D perhaps matching TRBD1 or TRBD2 (6 bases each). Germline V gene data show CDR1 as LGHNA and CDR2 as YNFKEQ. V was clipped by 0 bases and J by 8 bases, with 14 bases between them. The CDR3 covers 14 residues. The CDR3 nucleotides read TGTGCCAGCAGCCAAGATGGGGGGCAGGGGCAGCAGTACTTC. This translates into CASSQDGGQGQQYF.

CDR3 in DNA: TGTGCCAGCAGCCCTGGTACAGGGGGCTCGAACGGGGAGCTGTTTTTT. It translates to CASSPGTGGSNGELFF. V gene TRBV7-9 combines with J gene TRBJ2-2, with 9 bases aligning to TRBD1. Germline V gene sequence: CDR1 SEHNR, CDR2 FQNEAQ (reference sequence). The CDR3 runs 16 residues. With V trimmed by 5 bases and J by 7 bases, 11 bases remained unmatched.

This clonotype was seen many times. The genes are TRBV14 and TRBJ2-3; no reliable D call. CDR1 and CDR2 (germline): SGHDN, FVKESK. The CDR3 is 14 amino acids. Trimming took 5 bases from V and 4 from J, leaving 13 bases between them. CDR3 nucleotide sequence: TGTGCCAGCAGCTTCCGGGCCCAGGCAGATACGCAGTATTTT. It codes for CASSFRAQADTQYF.

The genes are TRBV11-1 and TRBJ2-1; 9 nucleotides line up with TRBD1. V shed 3 bases and J 6 bases; nucleotides not matched to a gene: 15. The CDR3 loop spans 18 amino acids. The germline CDR1 and CDR2 sequences are SGHAT and FQDESV (reference sequence). The CDR3 DNA follows: TGTGCCAGCAGCTTTGAACCCACGGGACAGGGAAGGGGCAATGAGCAGTTCTTC. This encodes CASSFEPTGQGRGNEQFF.

This clonotype has at least ten counts. The CDR3 here is CATSSGGGTDTQYF. In nucleotides, the CDR3 is TGTGCCACCAGTTCAGGGGGAGGAACAGATACGCAGTATTTT. This chain uses TRBV24-1 with TRBJ2-3, with D possibly TRBD1 on 7 matching bases. The CDR3 spans 14 residues. Germline lookup yields CDR1 KGHDR and CDR2 SFDVKD. The ends were cut back, 6 bases at V and 3 bases at J, with 12 bases in the middle.

This clonotype came up many times. The chain links TRBV20-1 to TRBJ2-2; 7 nucleotides align to TRBD1. Germline trimming cut 6 bases from V and 6 bases from J; bases unmatched to any gene: 13. CDR3 length: 15 amino acids. Germline assignment: CDR1 DFQATT and CDR2 SNEGSKA (reference sequence). Here the CDR3 reads CSAPPTGATAGELFF. The CDR3 DNA follows: TGCAGTGCCCCGCCCACAGGGGCTACCGCCGGGGAGCTGTTTTTT.

This clonotype appeared many times. This rearrangement joins TRBV12-3 or TRBV12-4 to TRBJ2-1; the D gene could be TRBD1 or TRBD2 (5 bases each). The CDR3 extends over 12 amino acids. Trimming stripped 6 bases from V and 9 bases from J, with 12 bases between. The CDR3 protein is CASRRDVSEQFF. The CDR3 DNA follows: TGTGCCAGCAGACGGGACGTTTCTGAGCAGTTCTTC.

In regard to this clonotype: This sequence may be a read error, since a much larger clone differs from it by one base. The gene calls are TRBV7-2 and TRBJ2-5, with TRBD2 identical over 8 bases. Germline CDR1 and CDR2: SGHTA and FQGNSA. CDR3 length: 13 residues. Here the CDR3 reads CASSQTSGETKYF. DNA for the CDR3: TGTGCCAGCAGTCAAACTAGCGGTGAGACCAAGTACTTC. Based on the CDR3 plus reference TRBV7-2 and TRBJ2-5, the full variable domain is GAGVSQSPSNKVTEKGKDVELRCDPISGHTALYWYRQSLGQGLEFLIYFQGNSAPDKSGLPSDRFSAERTGGSVSTLTIQRTQQEDSAVYLCASSQTSGETKYFGPGTRLLVL.

At least ten counts were recorded for this clonotype. This chain uses TRBV5-1 with TRBJ1-1, with TRBD1 identical over 8 bases. Germline assignment: CDR1 SGHRS and CDR2 YFSETQ. The CDR3 contains 14 residues. Unmatched junction bases numbered 4, after V lost 1 base and J lost 5 bases. The DNA of the CDR3 is TGCGCCAGCAGCTTGTCAGGGGGCAGGACTGAAGCTTTCTTT. Residues: CASSLSGGRTEAFF. Looking up the rest from reference TRBV5-1 and TRBJ1-1 gives the full variable domain: KAGVTQTPRYLIKTRGQQVTLSCSPISGHRSVSWYQQTPGQGLQFLFEYFSETQRNKGNFPGRFSGRQFSNSRSEMNVSTLELGDSALYLCASSLSGGRTEAFFGQGTRLTVV.

The chain recombines TRBV12-3 or TRBV12-4 with TRBJ2-1; 9 bases fit TRBD1. The CDR3 is made up of 15 amino acids. With 5 bases clipped from V and 7 bases from J, the junction kept 9 bases outside the gene matches. CDR3 nucleotides: TGTGCCAGCAGTCTAAACAGGGGGCGCGTAAATGAGCAGTTCTTC. It is translated as CASSLNRGRVNEQFF.